This entry describes one T cell receptor (beta chain). The antigen remains unidentified. Researchers amplified the TCR beta CDR3 regions from RNA transcripts. An initial round of RT-PCR targeting the TCR CDR3 relied on the HTBI primer set. Each CDR3 protein is one row after TCRdb ran MiXCR on the multiplex PCR reads. The sample includes roughly 600,000 distinct CDR3 sequences, 13% to 15% of them seen just once. The data were taken from a study of T cells in Graves' hyperthyroidism and ophthalmopathy. The study, taken as a whole, reports: With a median lead of approximately six months before onset, the model predicted ophthalmopathy. Clonotypes that were expanded in thyroid above 0.001 mostly appeared in blood too.

The CDR3 runs 14 residues. The V gene lost 2 bases and the J gene lost 6 bases, with 11 bases spanning the gap. Germline CDR1 and CDR2: MDHEN and SYDVKM. Sequencing input: blood. This chain links TRBV28 with TRBJ2-1; no clear D gene. The TCR originated in a woman between 45 and 60 years old with Graves' ophthalmopathy. DNA of the CDR3: TGTGCCAGCAGTTTAGGTTCACGGACCAATGAGCAGTTCTTC. Its protein is CASSLGSRTNEQFF. Together with reference TRBV28 and TRBJ2-1, the CDR3 gives the full variable domain: DVKVTQSSRYLVKRTGEKVFLECVQDMDHENMFWYRQDPGLGLRLIYFSYDVKMKEKGDIPEGYSVSREKKERFSLILESASTNQTSMYLCASSLGSRTNEQFFGPGTRLTVL.